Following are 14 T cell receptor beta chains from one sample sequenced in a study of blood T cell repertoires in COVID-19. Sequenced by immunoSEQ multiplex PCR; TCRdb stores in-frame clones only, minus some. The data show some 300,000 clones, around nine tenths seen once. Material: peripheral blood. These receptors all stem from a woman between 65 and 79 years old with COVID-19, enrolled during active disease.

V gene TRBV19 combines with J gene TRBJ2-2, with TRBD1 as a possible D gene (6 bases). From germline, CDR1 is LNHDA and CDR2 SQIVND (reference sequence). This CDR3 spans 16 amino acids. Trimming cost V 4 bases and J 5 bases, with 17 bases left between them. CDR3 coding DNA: TGTGCCAGTAGTAAGGGCCTGCAGGGGTATACCGGGGAGCTGTTTTTT. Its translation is CASSKGLQGYTGELFF. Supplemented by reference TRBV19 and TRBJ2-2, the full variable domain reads DGGITQSPKYLFRKEGQNVTLSCEQNLNHDAMYWYRQDPGQGLRLIYYSQIVNDFQKGDIAEGYSVSREKKESFPLTVTSAQKNPTAFYLCASSKGLQGYTGELFFGEGSRLTVL.

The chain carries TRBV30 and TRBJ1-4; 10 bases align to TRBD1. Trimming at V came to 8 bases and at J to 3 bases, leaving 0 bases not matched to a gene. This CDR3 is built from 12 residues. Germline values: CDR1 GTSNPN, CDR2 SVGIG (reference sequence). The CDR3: CAGQGANEKLFF. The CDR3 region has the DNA TGTGCCGGACAGGGGGCTAATGAAAAACTGTTTTTT.

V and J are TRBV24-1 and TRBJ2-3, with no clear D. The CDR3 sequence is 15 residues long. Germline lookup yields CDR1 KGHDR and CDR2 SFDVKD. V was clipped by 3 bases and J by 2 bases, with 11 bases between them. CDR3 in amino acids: CATSDRTSYTDTQYF. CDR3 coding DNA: TGTGCCACCAGTGATCGTACATCTTACACAGATACGCAGTATTTT.

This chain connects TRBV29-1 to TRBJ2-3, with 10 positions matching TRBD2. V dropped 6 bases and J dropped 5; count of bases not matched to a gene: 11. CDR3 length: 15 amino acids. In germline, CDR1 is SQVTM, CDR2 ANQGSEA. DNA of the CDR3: TGCAGCGTCATCTTAGCGGGGGGCAGAAGAGATACGCAGTATTTT. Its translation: CSVILAGGRRDTQYF.

CDR3 in DNA: TGTGCCAGCATTCGGACACTAGCCGGCACCAATGAGCAGTTCTTC. It is translated as CASIRTLAGTNEQFF. This chain links TRBV2 with TRBJ2-1; D is possibly TRBD2 (6 bases). The germline V gene has CDR1 SNHLY and CDR2 FYNNEI. V was trimmed by 7 bases and J by 6 bases, leaving 19 bases between them. This CDR3 has 15 amino acids.

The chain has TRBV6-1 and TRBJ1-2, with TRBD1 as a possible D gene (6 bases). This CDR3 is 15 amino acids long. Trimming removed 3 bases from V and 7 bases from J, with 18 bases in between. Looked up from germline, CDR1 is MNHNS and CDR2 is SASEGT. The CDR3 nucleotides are TGTGCCAGCAGTGATAACCGCAACAGGGCAGGTGGCTACACCTTC. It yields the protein CASSDNRNRAGGYTF.

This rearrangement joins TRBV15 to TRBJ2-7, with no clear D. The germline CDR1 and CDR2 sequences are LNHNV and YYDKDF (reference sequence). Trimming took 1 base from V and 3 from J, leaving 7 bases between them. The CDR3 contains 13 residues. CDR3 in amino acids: CATSRVQIYEQYF. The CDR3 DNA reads TGTGCCACCAGCAGAGTACAAATCTACGAGCAGTACTTC.

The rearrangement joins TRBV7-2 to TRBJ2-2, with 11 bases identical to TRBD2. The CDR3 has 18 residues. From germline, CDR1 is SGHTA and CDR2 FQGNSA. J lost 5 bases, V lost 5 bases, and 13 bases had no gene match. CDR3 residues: CASSTPSGGRPGTGELFF. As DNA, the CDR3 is TGTGCCAGCAGCACCCCTAGCGGGGGGCGTCCGGGGACCGGGGAGCTGTTTTTT.

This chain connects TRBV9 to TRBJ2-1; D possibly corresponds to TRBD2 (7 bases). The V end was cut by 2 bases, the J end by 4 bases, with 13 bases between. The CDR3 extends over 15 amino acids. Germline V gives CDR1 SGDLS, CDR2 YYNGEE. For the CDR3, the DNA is TGTGCCAGCAGCGTGGCGGGGGCCCTTTACAATGAGCAGTTCTTC. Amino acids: CASSVAGALYNEQFF.

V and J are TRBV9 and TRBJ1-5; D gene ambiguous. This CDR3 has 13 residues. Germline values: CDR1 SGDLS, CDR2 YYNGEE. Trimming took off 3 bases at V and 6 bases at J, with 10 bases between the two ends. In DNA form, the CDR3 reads TGTGCCAGCAGCGCTGAGGGAGCTCAGCCCCAGCATTTT. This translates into CASSAEGAQPQHF.

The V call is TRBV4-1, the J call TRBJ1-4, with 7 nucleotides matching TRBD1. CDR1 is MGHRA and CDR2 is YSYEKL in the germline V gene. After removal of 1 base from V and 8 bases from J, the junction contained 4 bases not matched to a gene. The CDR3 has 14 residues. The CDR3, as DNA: TGCGCCAGCAGCCAAGCTCAGGACAGGGAAAAACTGTTTTTT. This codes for CASSQAQDREKLFF.

The CDR3 region has the DNA TGTGCCAGCAGGTATACAAACTATGGCTACACCTTC. Its translation is CASRYTNYGYTF. This chain uses TRBV6-5 with TRBJ1-2; D call uncertain. Looked up from germline, CDR1 is MNHEY and CDR2 is SVGAGI. The CDR3 has 12 amino acids. Trimming shortened V by 6 bases and J by 2 bases, and 7 bases separated the two germline ends.

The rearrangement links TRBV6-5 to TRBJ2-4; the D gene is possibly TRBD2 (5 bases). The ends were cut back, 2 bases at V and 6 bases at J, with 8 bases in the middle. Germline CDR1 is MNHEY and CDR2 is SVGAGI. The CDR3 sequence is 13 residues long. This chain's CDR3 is CASSYDSANIQYF. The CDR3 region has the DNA TGTGCCAGCAGTTACGATAGCGCAAACATTCAGTACTTC.

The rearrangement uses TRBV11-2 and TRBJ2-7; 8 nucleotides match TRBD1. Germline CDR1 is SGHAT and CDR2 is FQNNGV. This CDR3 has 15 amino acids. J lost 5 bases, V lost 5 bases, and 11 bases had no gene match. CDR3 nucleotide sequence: TGTGCCAGCAGCCCAAGGACAGGGAAGGGTAACGAGCAGTACTTC. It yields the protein CASSPRTGKGNEQYF. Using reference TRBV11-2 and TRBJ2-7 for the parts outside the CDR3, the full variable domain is EAGVAQSPRYKIIEKRQSVAFWCNPISGHATLYWYQQILGQGPKLLIQFQNNGVVDDSQLPKDRFSAERLKGVDSTLKIQPAKLEDSAVYLCASSPRTGKGNEQYFGPGTRLTVT.